In its sample, the clone carrying this TCR beta chain was seen once. Its specificity is unknown. This sample was included in a study of shared clonotypes between healthy human individuals. V lost 5 bases and J lost 4, with 11 bases in between. Germline lookup yields CDR1 SGHTA and CDR2 FQGNSA. The CDR3 loop spans 14 amino acids. Findings and caveats of the study: Generation of non-shared clonotypes was less probable than generation of clonotypes shared by all four donors.

Sequenced by immunoSEQ multiplex PCR; TCRdb stores in-frame clones only, minus some. The table has about 380,000 clones, around 96% seen once. The clonotype comes from a man aged 25 to 45 in good health. Sequences were obtained from memory CD8+ T cells sorted from blood. Subset described: CD45RO+ cells pooled with CCR7-negative TemRA cells. The rearrangement joins TRBV7-2 to TRBJ2-2; D may match TRBD1 or TRBD2 (5 bases each). CDR3 sequence reads: CASSRWDLTGELFF. The CDR3 DNA follows: TGTGCCAGCAGCCGATGGGACCTCACCGGGGAGCTGTTTTTT. The full variable domain, completed using reference TRBV7-2 and TRBJ2-2, is GAGVSQSPSNKVTEKGKDVELRCDPISGHTALYWYRQSLGQGLEFLIYFQGNSAPDKSGLPSDRFSAERTGGSVSTLTIQRTQQEDSAVYLCASSRWDLTGELFFGEGSRLTVL.